This TCR beta chain was captured by sequencing in a study of a mutant IDH1 vaccine in newly diagnosed glioma (dated by TCRdb to the early 2020s). About the investigation overall: Patients were given eight vaccinations, in weeks 1, 3, 5, 7, 11, 15, 19 and 23, which matched visits V03 through V10. In the chemotherapy-containing groups, vaccination started alongside temozolomide cycles, whereas in patients who had radiotherapy alone it started 4-6 weeks after radiotherapy. The roughly 30 treated patients were 62.5% male and roughly 40% female, with a mean age of around 40 years. Prior to enrollment, patients had been given standard therapy consisting of radiotherapy alone, temozolomide alone, or radiochemotherapy with temozolomide, with the combination given to most patients. Peripheral blood samples were drawn at six visits, namely V03 (baseline), V05, V07, V10, V12 and V13. Longitudinal TCRB deep sequencing was performed for some 25 treated patients wherever samples were available for exploratory analyses.

What the study reported, not specific to this receptor: PBMC samples for TCRB deep sequencing were selected based on availability. Vaccine-induced immune responses across multiple MHC alleles were detected in over 80% of patients. Pseudoprogression appeared unrelated to alterations in the top peripheral T cell clonotypes detected by TCRB sequencing. It was noted by the authors that analyses of patient blood samples could not be reproduced owing to sample limitations.

Library generation was performed with the immunoSEQ multiplex PCR assay. Rearranged TCR beta chain sequences were amplified using the hsTCRB Kit according to the manufacturer's protocol. Sequencing of TCRB libraries was carried out on an Illumina MiSeq. The authors processed their data as follows. The proprietary platform of the kit vendor was used for demultiplexing, trimming and gene mapping. The source is immuneACCESS, and TCRdb retained only in-frame sequences with V and J called. Part of the clones is not carried over; for the studies checked, unresolved V genes explain less than half of this, and the remainder is unexplained. V and J calls and clone size are given by that table; D and trimming were obtained from the DNA. Present in this sample are some 37,000 clones, around 78% of which were seen just once. The top ten clonotypes cover around 5.2% of the sample. This clone was picked up a small number of times. It has no known antigen specificity. Within one base of it there is no much larger clone, and no base qualities were kept.

Per the publication, the time point label means: week 5, during vaccination. Each vaccine dose, consisting of 300 ug of a 20-mer mutant IDH1 peptide in Montanide, was administered subcutaneously with topical imiquimod. Donors had newly diagnosed WHO grade 3 or 4 IDH1-mutant astrocytomas with loss of nuclear ATRX. The samples were drawn from NOA16, a multicentre, single-arm, open-label phase I trial in Germany that tested a mutant IDH1 peptide vaccine in humans for the first time. The DNeasy Blood and Tissue Kit was used to extract genomic DNA from EDTA blood for TCRB sequencing. The CDR3 sequence holds 14 residues, the cysteine and phenylalanine included. Only CDR3 DNA remains: 42 bases, in frame from the first base. As encoded in the germline V gene (reference sequence), CDR1 is MNHEY while CDR2 is SMNVEV. From V the trimming removes 5 bases and from J it removes 5 bases, while the gene matches leave 8 bases of the junction unaccounted for.

The chain uses TRBV27 and TRBJ1-1, and 7 bases in between align with TRBD1. Sequenced material: PBMCs, taken from a glioma patient whose treatment included an IDH1 peptide vaccine. The receptor comes from a man aged 35 to 55 with glioma. The sequenced DNA: TGTGCCAGCAGTCCAAGACAGGGACGGACTGAAGCTTTCTTT. Its translation is CASSPRQGRTEAFF.